This T cell receptor beta chain was profiled in a study of low-dose radiotherapy and immunotherapy resistance in tumors. As to time point: before trial treatment. Along with nivolumab and ipilimumab, donors received aspirin, low-dose cyclophosphamide and low-dose radiotherapy. This clonotype was observed many times. The V segment lost 0 bases and the J segment 3 bases; nucleotides outside the gene matches: 5. The germline V gene has CDR1 KGHSH and CDR2 LQKENI. This CDR3 region has 15 residues. TRAV- and TRBV-specific primers primed first-strand cDNA, covering alpha and beta chains. A roughly 20-cycle PCR with a constant-region primer and V-primer adapter amplified TCRs. TCRdb fed the reads into MiXCR, producing one record per CDR3 protein. The sample records 85,000 to 95,000 distinct CDR3 sequences, 9.4% being singletons.

The genes are TRBV18 and TRBJ2-7, with 7 bases that match TRBD1. The starting material was PBMCs, obtained before treatment. The receptor was isolated from a male donor with prostate cancer. CDR3 sequence (DNA): TGTGCCAGCTCACCACCCGAAGGGGGCCTCTACGAGCAGTACTTC. Amino acid sequence: CASSPPEGGLYEQYF.